This TCR beta chain came from a study of blood T cell repertoires in COVID-19. Turning to the study itself: Acute-phase and convalescent COVID-19 samples originated in the United States, Italy and Spain.

Authors' data handling: Estimated nucleated cell counts came from reference gene primer amplification. The method was immunoSEQ multiplex PCR; TCRdb's version includes in-frame clones alone and lacks a portion of them. V and J calls and clone size follow that table, whereas D and trimming were derived from the DNA. The sample has roughly 430,000 clones, around 90% seen once. Germline CDR1 is SNHLY and CDR2 is FYNNEI. The CDR3 is made up of 15 amino acids. V shed 7 bases and J 5 bases; nucleotides not matched to a gene: 12. Cohort allocation depended upon clinical history that participants reported. V usage is TRBV2 and J usage is TRBJ2-5; 8 bases line up with TRBD1. Sequencing was performed on PBMCs or T cells enriched from blood (not recorded which). This receptor was taken from a woman aged 40 to 49 with acute COVID-19. The CDR3 coding sequence is TGTGCCAGCACTGTGCATGGGACAGGAGTGGAGACCCAGTACTTC. Amino acids: CASTVHGTGVETQYF.